Below are 32 T cell receptor beta chains sequenced from a single sample in a study of blood T cell repertoires in COVID-19. Assay used: immunoSEQ multiplex PCR; TCRdb lists only in-frame clones, some missing. The sample lists about 190,000 clones; over 80% were seen once. Material: PBMCs or T cells enriched from blood (not recorded which). The receptor set was obtained from a woman aged 25 to 39 who had been exposed to COVID-19.

The genes are TRBV2 and TRBJ2-5, with 7 bases fitting TRBD2. From germline, CDR1 is SNHLY and CDR2 FYNNEI. V dropped 1 base and J dropped 0; count of bases not matched to a gene: 14. This CDR3 contains 19 residues. CDR3 bases: TGTGCCAGCAGTGAAGTCCTGGGAGGGTCCGGGACTCACCAAGAGACCCAGTACTTC. Its protein is CASSEVLGGSGTHQETQYF.

Here the CDR3 DNA reads TGCGCCAGCAGCCAAGTGGAGGTGCGGGGCTATGGCTACACCTTC. Translating gives CASSQVEVRGYGYTF. The gene calls are TRBV4-1 and TRBJ1-2; D uncertain. Germline values: CDR1 MGHRA, CDR2 YSYEKL. The CDR3 has 15 amino acids. The germline V and J ends were trimmed by 1 base and 4 bases, with 13 bases remaining between them.

The chain's CDR3 is CASSDRGTSSPLHF. In DNA form, the CDR3 reads TGTGCCAGCAGCGACAGGGGAACCAGTTCACCCCTCCACTTT. The chain links TRBV2 to TRBJ1-6, with 8 positions matching TRBD1. This CDR3 is built from 14 residues. In germline, CDR1 is SNHLY, CDR2 FYNNEI. Trimming removed 6 bases from V and 9 bases from J; junction bases left unmatched: 7.

This chain joins TRBV29-1 and TRBJ1-2; D remains unclear. The CDR3 covers 12 residues. Germline CDR1 and CDR2: SQVTM and ANQGSEA. Trimming left V 0 bases short and J 7 bases short, with 9 bases between. The CDR3 reads CSVEDLGGGYTF. The CDR3 DNA reads TGCAGCGTTGAAGATCTAGGTGGTGGCTACACCTTC.

The rearrangement joins TRBV2 to TRBJ1-1, with 8 bases that match TRBD1. The CDR3 is made up of 15 amino acids. CDR1 is SNHLY, CDR2 FYNNEI, per germline. V shed 0 bases, J shed 6 bases, and the junction held 6 bases outside the gene matches. This chain's CDR3 is CASSEAAGGFAEAFF. DNA for the CDR3: TGTGCCAGCAGTGAAGCGGCAGGGGGCTTCGCTGAAGCTTTCTTT.

The V and J genes are TRBV9 and TRBJ1-2; D is ambiguous. Deletions cut 6 bases from V and 0 bases from J, with 12 bases between. The CDR3 has 14 amino acids. Germline CDR1 reads SGDLS; CDR2 reads YYNGEE. The CDR3 nucleotides are TGTGCCAGCAAACCCGGTAGTTCTAACTATGGCTACACCTTC. This sequence encodes CASKPGSSNYGYTF.

This clone came up once. This chain links TRBV19 with TRBJ2-3, with D perhaps matching TRBD1 (6 bases). CDR3 length: 13 amino acids. V was pared by 8 bases and J by 4 bases, with 13 bases between. Germline V lookup: CDR1 LNHDA, CDR2 SQIVND (reference sequence). CDR3 DNA: TGTGCCAGTGAGGGGGTTGAGGCAGATACGCAGTATTTT. Translation: CASEGVEADTQYF.

The rearrangement links TRBV4-3 to TRBJ2-7; TRBD2 might be the D (6 bases). V gave up 3 bases and J gave up 2 bases, with 11 bases separating them. The CDR3 is 14 amino acids. CDR1 is LGHNA and CDR2 is YSLEER in the germline V gene. The CDR3 DNA reads TGCGCCAGCAGCCAGGGGCGCGGGACCTACGAGCAGTACTTC. Translation: CASSQGRGTYEQYF.

Concerning this clone: The sample has other DNA sequences that encode this CDR3 too. The chain carries TRBV2 and TRBJ1-1, with 7 bases fitting TRBD1. CDR1 and CDR2 (germline): SNHLY, FYNNEI. After removal of 5 bases from V and 1 base from J, the junction contained 4 bases not matched to a gene. The CDR3 is 14 residues long. The CDR3 region is CASSRQGGNTEAFF. For the CDR3, the DNA is TGTGCCAGCAGTAGACAGGGAGGGAACACTGAAGCTTTCTTT.

This chain connects TRBV6-4 to TRBJ2-2; D unresolved. This CDR3 has 16 residues. V was clipped by 8 bases and J by 2 bases, with 18 bases between them. Germline assignment: CDR1 MRHNA and CDR2 SNTAGT. The CDR3 DNA reads TGTGCCAGCGCCCAGGCGCAATCTCTAAACACCGGGGAGCTGTTTTTT. Residues: CASAQAQSLNTGELFF.

The chain recombines TRBV13 with TRBJ2-1; TRBD1 agrees at 8 bases. CDR1 is PRHDT and CDR2 is FYEKMQ in the germline V gene (reference sequence). J was trimmed by 5 bases and V by 1 base; bases with no gene match: 7. The CDR3 contains 16 residues. The CDR3 DNA reads TGTGCCAGCAGCTTAGAGTGGGACAGGCTACACAATGAGCAGTTCTTC. It is translated as CASSLEWDRLHNEQFF.

This clone was counted a single time. The chain employs TRBV5-6 and TRBJ2-7, with 9 nucleotides matching TRBD1. From germline, CDR1 is SGHDT and CDR2 YYEEEE. CDR3 length equals 14 residues. The V and J ends lost 4 bases and 0 bases, in that order; junction bases with no gene match: 2. The chain's CDR3 is CASSGQGSSYEQYF. The DNA for the CDR3 is TGTGCCAGCAGCGGACAGGGGAGCTCCTACGAGCAGTACTTC.

The chain is built from TRBV6-5 and TRBJ1-2; D ambiguous. Between the trimmed V and J ends, which lost 0 bases and 1 base, there was a span of 6 bases. CDR3 length: 14 residues. Germline lookup yields CDR1 MNHEY and CDR2 SVGAGI. This CDR3 reads CASSYSRGNYGYTF. For the CDR3, the DNA is TGTGCCAGCAGTTACTCGCGGGGTAACTATGGCTACACCTTC.

The V gene is TRBV30, the J gene TRBJ2-1; 8 nucleotides match TRBD2. The germline V gene encodes CDR1 GTSNPN and CDR2 SVGIG (reference sequence). The V and J ends lost 2 bases and 4 bases, in that order; junction bases with no gene match: 4. CDR3 length: 14 residues. The CDR3 reads CAWSSVAGYNEQFF. In DNA, the CDR3 is TGTGCCTGGAGTTCTGTAGCGGGGTACAATGAGCAGTTCTTC.

The chain uses TRBV21-1 and TRBJ2-5; TRBD2 is the table's D call, not checked against the DNA. TRBV21-1 is described as a pseudogene. This CDR3 is built from 19 residues. The CDR3 DNA reads as TGTGCCAGCAGCAACGGACTAGCGGGGACCATGGATTATCACGAGACCCAGTACTTC. Amino acids: CASSNGLAGTMDYHETQYF.

V usage is TRBV5-4 and J usage is TRBJ2-1, with a possible D match to TRBD2 (5 bases). The V end was cut by 5 bases, the J end by 6 bases, with 9 bases between. The CDR3 is 12 residues long. CDR1 is SGHNT and CDR2 is YYREEE in the germline V gene (reference sequence). CDR3 in DNA: TGTGCCAGCAGTCGCACTAGCAATGAGCAGTTCTTC. Translating it yields CASSRTSNEQFF.

The chain links TRBV5-4 to TRBJ1-6; D is perhaps TRBD1 (6 bases). The V gene's germline CDR1 is SGHNT and CDR2 YYREEE (reference sequence). This CDR3 is built from 15 residues. V was trimmed by 0 bases and J by 9 bases, leaving 13 bases between them. This CDR3 reads CASSLAGRGISPLHF. CDR3 DNA: TGTGCCAGCAGCTTGGCGGGAAGGGGGATTTCACCCCTCCACTTT.

This chain links TRBV30 with TRBJ1-3; TRBD1 aligns across 8 bases. Germline V lookup: CDR1 GTSNPN, CDR2 SVGIG (reference sequence). V gave up 0 bases and J gave up 2 bases; unmatched junction bases: 3. The CDR3 is made up of 15 amino acids. The CDR3 region has the DNA TGTGCCTGGAGTGTGGGACAGGACGCTGGAAACACCATATATTTT. Translating gives CAWSVGQDAGNTIYF.

This clone was picked up a small number of times. The genes are TRBV10-3 and TRBJ2-2; a weak D match, TRBD2 (7 bases). The germline V gene has CDR1 ENHRY and CDR2 SYGVKD. The CDR3 consists of 15 residues. The ends were cut back, 3 bases at V and 7 bases at J, with 15 bases in the middle. CDR3 in DNA: TGTGCCATCAGTGATGGGGGGGCGACGAACGGGGAGCTGTTTTTT. Amino acids: CAISDGGATNGELFF.

The table lists this clone with a count of one. This chain connects TRBV2 to TRBJ2-1; D may be TRBD2 (5 bases). The CDR3 is 14 amino acids. Germline CDR1 reads SNHLY; CDR2 reads FYNNEI. V dropped 2 bases and J dropped 7 bases, with 12 bases sitting between them. The CDR3 sequence: CASSESGGSNEQFF. CDR3 bases: TGTGCCAGCAGTGAAAGCGGAGGTTCAAATGAGCAGTTCTTC.

The rearrangement joins TRBV7-9 to TRBJ1-1, with D perhaps TRBD1 (6 bases). Germline V lookup: CDR1 SEHNR, CDR2 FQNEAQ (reference sequence). With 3 bases removed from V and 8 bases from J, the gap between germline ends came to 19 bases. The CDR3 spans 15 residues. CDR3 loop: CASSFPAQGGGEAFF. The CDR3 region has the DNA TGTGCCAGCAGCTTCCCCGCCCAGGGAGGGGGGGAAGCTTTCTTT. The variable domain in full, completed from reference TRBV7-9 and TRBJ1-1, reads DTGVSQNPRHKITKRGQNVTFRCDPISEHNRLYWYRQTLGQGPEFLTYFQNEAQLEKSRLLSDRFSAERPKGSFSTLEIQRTEQGDSAMYLCASSFPAQGGGEAFFGQGTRLTVV.

Of note for this clone: The sample holds other DNA sequences that translate to the same CDR3. The chain joins TRBV3-1 (or the pseudogene TRBV3-2) to TRBJ2-3, with TRBD2 matching 7 bases. With V trimmed by 4 bases and J by 6 bases, 4 bases remained unmatched. CDR1 is LGHDT and CDR2 is YNNKEL in the germline V gene (reference sequence). CDR3 length equals 13 residues. Written as DNA, the CDR3 is TGTGCCAGCAGCCCTCTCGGGGGGGATACGCAGTATTTT. Encoded protein: CASSPLGGDTQYF.

This clone has only a few counts. The V call is TRBV7-8, the J call TRBJ2-5; D gene unclear. CDR1 and CDR2 from the germline V gene are SGHVS and FQNEAQ. Trimming pared 5 bases from V and 5 bases from J, leaving 18 bases between. The CDR3 sequence is 15 residues long. The CDR3 protein is CASSLRKKAVETQYF. The CDR3 DNA follows: TGTGCCAGCAGCCTGAGGAAGAAGGCCGTCGAGACCCAGTACTTC.

The chain carries TRBV7-2 and TRBJ2-7; weak D call: TRBD2 (6 bases). Trimming removed 2 bases from V and 4 bases from J, with 15 bases in between. The CDR3 is made up of 15 amino acids. Germline CDR1 is SGHTA and CDR2 is FQGNSA. The CDR3 sequence: CASSLSGGTTYEQYF. The CDR3, as DNA: TGTGCCAGCAGCTTATCGGGCGGGACCACTTACGAGCAGTACTTC.

This chain uses TRBV5-1 with TRBJ2-3; 7 positions match TRBD1. Trimming at V came to 4 bases and at J to 3 bases, leaving 5 bases not matched to a gene. This CDR3 contains 14 residues. The germline V gene has CDR1 SGHRS and CDR2 YFSETQ. The CDR3 nucleotides read TGCGCCAGCAGCCGCAGACAGGGAACAGATACGCAGTATTTT. Translated, it gives CASSRRQGTDTQYF. Filled out from reference TRBV5-1 and TRBJ2-3, the complete variable domain reads KAGVTQTPRYLIKTRGQQVTLSCSPISGHRSVSWYQQTPGQGLQFLFEYFSETQRNKGNFPGRFSGRQFSNSRSEMNVSTLELGDSALYLCASSRRQGTDTQYFGPGTRLTVL.

This sequence joins TRBV5-1 and TRBJ2-5; D is unclear. This CDR3 comprises 14 residues. The ends were cut back, 1 base at V and 5 bases at J, with 12 bases in the middle. Germline CDR1 is SGHRS and CDR2 is YFSETQ. CDR3 coding DNA: TGCGCCAGCAGCTTGTTTGTGTCCGGGGAGACCCAGTACTTC. Encoded protein: CASSLFVSGETQYF.

This rearrangement joins TRBV6-5 to TRBJ1-3; possibly TRBD1 for D (5 bases). The V gene's germline CDR1 is MNHEY and CDR2 SVGAGI. V shed 6 bases and J shed 1 base, with 13 bases lying between them. The CDR3 consists of 15 residues. The CDR3 DNA reads as TGTGCCAGCAGATTCGTTCGGGGGTCTGGAAACACCATATATTTT. Translation gives CASRFVRGSGNTIYF.

The chain is built from TRBV15 and TRBJ1-6; tentatively, D is TRBD1 (6 bases). The V end lost 3 bases, the J end lost 15 bases, and 18 bases lay between the germline ends. Germline V lookup: CDR1 LNHNV, CDR2 YYDKDF (reference sequence). The CDR3 is 14 amino acids. CDR3 region: CATSSGSGAYSLHF. The DNA for the CDR3 is TGTGCCACCAGCAGTGGATCAGGGGCCTACAGCCTCCACTTT.

The V call is TRBV6-5, the J call TRBJ1-1; D ambiguous. CDR1 and CDR2 from the germline V gene are MNHEY and SVGAGI. The CDR3 is 11 residues long. V was cut by 8 bases and J by 8 bases, with 12 bases left in between. The CDR3, as DNA: TGTGCCAGCGTAGACCGGGAAGAAGCTTTCTTT. This translates into CASVDREEAFF.

V usage is TRBV2 and J usage is TRBJ1-6; 8 nucleotides agree with TRBD1. V was pared by 7 bases and J by 5 bases, with 10 bases of the junction left unmatched. This CDR3 has 16 residues. Germline V gene lookup returns CDR1 SNHLY and CDR2 FYNNEI. In DNA, the CDR3 is TGTGCCAGCAAAGGGACCGGGACAGGTGATAATTCACCCCTCCACTTT. This gives the protein CASKGTGTGDNSPLHF.

V usage is TRBV2 and J usage is TRBJ2-2; 8 bases are shared with TRBD1. The CDR3 is made up of 16 amino acids. Germline CDR1 reads SNHLY; CDR2 reads FYNNEI. Losses at the gene ends were 7 bases for V and 4 bases for J; bases not matched to a gene: 11. The CDR3 bases are TGTGCCAGCATTCTGAACGACAGGGGTGGCACCGGGGAGCTGTTTTTT. Amino acids: CASILNDRGGTGELFF.

The V and J genes are TRBV10-2 and TRBJ2-7; TRBD1 might be the D (6 bases). V was shortened by 10 bases and J by 1 base, with 17 bases between the two germline ends. Per the germline V gene, CDR1 is WSHSY and CDR2 is SAAADI. CDR3 length: 14 amino acids. The DNA of the CDR3 is TGCGCCATCGCCCCCAGGGGTATATCCTACGAGCAGTACTTC. It codes for CAIAPRGISYEQYF.